What follows is one T cell receptor beta chain and its context. This clonotype has more than one count but fewer than ten. Its recognized antigen is unknown. No quality values exist for individual bases; no much larger clone is one base distant. CDR1 and CDR2, looked up from the germline V gene, are MDHEN and SYDVKM. There are 15 amino acids in the CDR3, from cysteine to phenylalanine inclusive. Only the CDR3 part of the read is kept: 45 bases, read in frame from the first base. Compared with germline, V lacks 6 bases and J lacks 7 bases; bases without a gene match: 7. TCR libraries were constructed from roughly 360 ng RNA using the Immunoverse kit, and molecular barcoded adaptors covering alpha/delta and beta/gamma chains were employed. TCR library preparation was performed with the same RNA that was used for transcriptome sequencing. TCR libraries were sequenced on an Illumina HiSeq 4000 with 2 x 150 cycles. The study's processing was this. MiXCR aligned TCR reads to human V, D, J and C references and assembled the aligned reads into CDR3 clonotypes, with quality filtering and error correction included. The tcR package in R was used for analysis of clonotype counts and gene usage diversity. Raw mapping reads were checked after the RNA-seq reads had been mapped by STAR aligner version 2.5.3a onto the human GRCh37 genome. IR-seq fastq files were randomly downsampled with Seqtk 1.3 to test the effect of sequencing depth on detected clonotypes. TCRdb took the public reads, trimmed them with fastp at Q25, ran MiXCR for clone calling and kept in-frame beta chains. Under each unique CDR3 protein, matching rows form one entry showing the most common genes and DNA. The V and J calls and clone size come from TCRdb's table, not from the authors' own analysis. The sample profile shows under 25,000 distinct CDR3 sequences; roughly an eighth of them were found once. The ten largest clones represent around 62% of the sample.

This entry belongs to a study of read filtering for tumor transcriptome and immune sequencing (dated by TCRdb to the early 2020s). Concerning the study at large: The cohort had 17 male and approximately 14 female patients with a mean age of around 66 years, ranging from roughly 40 to 90. Under revised international staging, roughly eight patients fell into R-ISS I, more than 15 into R-ISS II and more than five into R-ISS III. After DNase treatment, whole-transcriptome libraries were prepared using the TruSeq RNA Access Library Prep Kit. Per sample, about 4.05 to 10.27 million TCR-region mapped reads were obtained with IR-seq, compared with only about 80 to 1,300 with RNA-seq. The study compared TCR repertoires from targeted immune repertoire sequencing and bulk whole-transcriptome sequencing run on the same bone marrow samples. A main aim was a read-filtering strategy for immune repertoire data, specifically whether clonotypes supported by a single read should be removed.

Broader findings and caveats from the paper: Single-read clonotypes made up roughly 80% of clonotypes but roughly 3.2% of total reads in IR-seq, and approximately 73% of clonotypes and approximately 47% of reads in RNA-seq. Compared with RNA-seq, IR-seq captured clonotypes at much greater depth and more reliably, and a smaller IR-seq throughput was enough to identify most of the shared clonotypes. The correlation between IR-seq and RNA-seq shared clonotype proportions was increased by removal of single-read clonotypes. The sorted CD138-negative fraction was a mixed bone marrow immune population, not purified T cells.

Each patient had bone marrow sampled at the time of active disease. Ficoll-Hypaque density gradient centrifugation was used to isolate the bone marrow mononuclear cells. Myeloma plasma cells were removed and CD138-negative cells were obtained by negative selection following labeling with CD138 magnetic microbeads on a MACS separator. The purity of the isolated cells was checked by flow cytometry with CD138 antibodies on an Attune NxT. Total RNA was extracted with TRIzol reagent and quantified with a NanoDrop spectrophotometer. Paired RNA-seq and IR-seq were performed on the CD138-negative bone marrow sample of each patient.

The receptor was derived from a donor aged 40 or over with multiple myeloma. The sample taken for sequencing was a population of CD138-negative cells sorted from bone marrow. The cell subset or site label on this specimen signifies: bone marrow mononuclear cells depleted of CD138+ plasma/myeloma cells by negative magnetic selection. The chain couples TRBV28 to TRBJ2-5; the central 14 bases match TRBD2. The CDR3: CASRTGTSGRGTQYF. The sequenced DNA is TGTGCCAGCAGAACCGGGACTAGCGGGAGAGGGACCCAGTACTTC.